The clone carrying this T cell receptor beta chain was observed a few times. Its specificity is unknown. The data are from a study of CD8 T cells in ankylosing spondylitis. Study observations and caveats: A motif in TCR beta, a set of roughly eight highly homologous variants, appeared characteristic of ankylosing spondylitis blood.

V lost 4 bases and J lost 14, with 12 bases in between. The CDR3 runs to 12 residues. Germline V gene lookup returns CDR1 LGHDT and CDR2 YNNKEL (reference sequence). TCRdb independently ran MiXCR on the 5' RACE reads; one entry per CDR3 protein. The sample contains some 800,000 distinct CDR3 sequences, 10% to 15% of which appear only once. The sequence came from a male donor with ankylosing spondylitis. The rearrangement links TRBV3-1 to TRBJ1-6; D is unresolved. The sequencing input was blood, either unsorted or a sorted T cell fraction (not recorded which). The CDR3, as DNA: TGTGCCAGCAGCCCAAGCCTTGGGTCCCTCCACTTT. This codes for CASSPSLGSLHF. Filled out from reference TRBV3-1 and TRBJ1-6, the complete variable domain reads DTAVSQTPKYLVTQMGNDKSIKCEQNLGHDTMYWYKQDSKKFLKIMFSYNNKELIINETVPNRFSPKSPDKAHLNLHINSLELGDSAVYFCASSPSLGSLHFGNGTRLTVT.